This T cell receptor (beta chain) was observed in a study of CD8 T cells in ankylosing spondylitis. Study observations and caveats: A CD8+ phenotype characterized the disease-linked clones, which were relatively rare in peripheral blood. Several highly homologous variants made up a TCR beta motif that seemed to typify ankylosing spondylitis blood.

V dropped 4 bases and J dropped 4 bases, with 11 bases sitting between them. The CDR3 runs 14 residues. CDR1 and CDR2 from the germline V gene are MNHEY and SMNVEV (reference sequence). This clonotype was seen a single time. Its specificity is not known. The authors made TCR beta libraries by quantitative 5'-RACE with molecular barcodes. TCRdb re-derived calls from the 5' RACE reads in MiXCR, one entry per CDR3 protein. The sample has about 750,000 distinct CDR3 sequences, under 20% seen once. The V and J genes are TRBV27 and TRBJ1-5; D gene ambiguous. The sequencing input was blood, either unsorted or a sorted T cell fraction (not recorded which). The receptor was isolated from a male donor with ankylosing spondylitis. The CDR3 reads CASSYAGLNQPQHF. In DNA, the CDR3 is TGTGCCAGCAGTTACGCAGGATTGAATCAGCCCCAGCATTTT.